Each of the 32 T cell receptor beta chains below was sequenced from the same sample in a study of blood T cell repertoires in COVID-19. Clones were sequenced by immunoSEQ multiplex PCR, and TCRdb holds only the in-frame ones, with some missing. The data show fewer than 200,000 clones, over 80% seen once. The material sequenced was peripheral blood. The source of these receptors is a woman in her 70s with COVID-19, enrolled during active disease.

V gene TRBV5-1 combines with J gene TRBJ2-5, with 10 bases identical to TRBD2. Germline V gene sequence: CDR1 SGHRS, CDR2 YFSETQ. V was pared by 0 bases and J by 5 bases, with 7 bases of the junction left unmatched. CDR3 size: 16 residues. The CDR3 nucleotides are TGCGCCAGCAGCTTGGGTGGGACTAGCGACTTGGAGACCCAGTACTTC. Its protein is CASSLGGTSDLETQYF.

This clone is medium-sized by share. The CDR3 loop is CASSPSGSYYEQYF. The CDR3 coding sequence is TGTGCCAGCAGCCCTAGCGGGAGTTACTACGAGCAGTACTTC. J is TRBJ2-7 and V is TRBV5-4; TRBD2 aligns across 10 bases. The J segment lost 3 bases and the V segment lost 4 bases, leaving 4 bases of the junction unmatched. The V gene's germline CDR1 is SGHNT and CDR2 YYREEE (reference sequence). The CDR3 covers 14 residues.

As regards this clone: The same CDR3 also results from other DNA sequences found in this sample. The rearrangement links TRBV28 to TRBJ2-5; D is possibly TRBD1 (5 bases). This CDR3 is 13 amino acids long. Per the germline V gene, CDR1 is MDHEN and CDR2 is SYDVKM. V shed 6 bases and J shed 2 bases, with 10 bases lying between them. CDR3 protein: CASSRQIQETQYF. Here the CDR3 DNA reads TGTGCCAGCAGCCGACAGATTCAAGAGACCCAGTACTTC.

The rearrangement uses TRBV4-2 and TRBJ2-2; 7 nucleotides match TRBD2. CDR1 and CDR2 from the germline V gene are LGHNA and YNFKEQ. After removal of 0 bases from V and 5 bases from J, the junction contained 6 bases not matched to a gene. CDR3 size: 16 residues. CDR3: CASSQDWREITGELFF. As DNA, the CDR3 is TGTGCCAGCAGCCAAGATTGGCGGGAGATAACCGGGGAGCTGTTTTTT.

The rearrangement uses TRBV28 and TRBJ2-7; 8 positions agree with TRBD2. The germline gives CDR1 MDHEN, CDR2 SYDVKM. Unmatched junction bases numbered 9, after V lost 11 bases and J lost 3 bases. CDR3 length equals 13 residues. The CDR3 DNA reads TGTGCCTCTGCCCCAGCGGGAGTCTACGAGCAGTACTTC. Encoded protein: CASAPAGVYEQYF.

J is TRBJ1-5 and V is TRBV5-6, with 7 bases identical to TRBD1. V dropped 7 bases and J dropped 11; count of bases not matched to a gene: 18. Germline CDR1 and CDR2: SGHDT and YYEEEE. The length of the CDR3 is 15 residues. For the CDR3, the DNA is TGTGCCAGCCAGAAGGGCTATAAGATCCAGGGGGCCCAGCATTTT. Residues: CASQKGYKIQGAQHF.

The chain's CDR3 is CASSPRPGAINQPQHF. The DNA of the CDR3 is TGCGCCAGCAGCCCCCGCCCAGGGGCTATTAATCAGCCCCAGCATTTT. The genes are TRBV4-1 and TRBJ1-5, with a tentative D call TRBD1 (6 bases). The germline CDR1 and CDR2 sequences are MGHRA and YSYEKL. The CDR3 consists of 16 residues. Trimming took off 4 bases at V and 4 bases at J, with 17 bases between the two ends.

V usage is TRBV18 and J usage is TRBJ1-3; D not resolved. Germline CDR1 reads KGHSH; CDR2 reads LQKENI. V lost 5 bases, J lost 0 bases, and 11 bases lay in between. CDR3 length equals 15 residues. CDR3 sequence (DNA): TGTGCCAGCTCAACCGACATCTCCTCTGGAAACACCATATATTTT. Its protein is CASSTDISSGNTIYF. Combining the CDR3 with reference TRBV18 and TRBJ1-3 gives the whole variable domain NAGVMQNPRHLVRRRGQEARLRCSPMKGHSHVYWYRQLPEEGLKFMVYLQKENIIDESGMPKERFSAEFPKEGPSILRIQQVVRGDSAAYFCASSTDISSGNTIYFGEGSWLTVV.

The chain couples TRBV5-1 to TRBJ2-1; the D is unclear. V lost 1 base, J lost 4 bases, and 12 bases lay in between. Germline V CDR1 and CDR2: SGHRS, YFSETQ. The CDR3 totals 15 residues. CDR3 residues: CASSLQYTVYNEQFF. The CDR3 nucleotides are TGCGCCAGCAGCTTGCAATATACAGTATACAATGAGCAGTTCTTC.

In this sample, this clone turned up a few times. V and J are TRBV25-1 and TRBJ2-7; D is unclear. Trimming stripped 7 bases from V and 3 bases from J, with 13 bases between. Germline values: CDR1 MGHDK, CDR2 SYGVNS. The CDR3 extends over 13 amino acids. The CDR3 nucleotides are TGTGCCAGCACCCGAGGCCCCATCTACGAGCAGTACTTC. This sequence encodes CASTRGPIYEQYF.

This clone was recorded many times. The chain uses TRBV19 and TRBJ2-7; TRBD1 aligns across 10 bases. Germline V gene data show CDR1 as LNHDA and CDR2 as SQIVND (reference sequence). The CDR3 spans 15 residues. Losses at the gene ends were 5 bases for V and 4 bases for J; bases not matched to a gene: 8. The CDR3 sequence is CASSLGPGQGYEQYF. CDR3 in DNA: TGTGCCAGTAGTCTGGGACCGGGACAGGGGTACGAGCAGTACTTC.

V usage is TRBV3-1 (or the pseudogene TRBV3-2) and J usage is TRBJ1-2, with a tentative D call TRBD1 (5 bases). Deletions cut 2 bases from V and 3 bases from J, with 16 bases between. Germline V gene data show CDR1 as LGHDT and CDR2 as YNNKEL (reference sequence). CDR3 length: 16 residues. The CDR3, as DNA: TGTGCCAGCAGCCAATGGGGAGGGGCGTCCGACTATGGCTACACCTTC. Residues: CASSQWGGASDYGYTF.

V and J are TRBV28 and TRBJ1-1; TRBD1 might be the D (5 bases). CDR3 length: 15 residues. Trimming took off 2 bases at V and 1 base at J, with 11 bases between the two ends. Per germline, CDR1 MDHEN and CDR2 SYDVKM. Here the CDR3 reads CASSLRGGANTEAFF. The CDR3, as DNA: TGTGCCAGCAGTTTACGTGGCGGGGCGAACACTGAAGCTTTCTTT.

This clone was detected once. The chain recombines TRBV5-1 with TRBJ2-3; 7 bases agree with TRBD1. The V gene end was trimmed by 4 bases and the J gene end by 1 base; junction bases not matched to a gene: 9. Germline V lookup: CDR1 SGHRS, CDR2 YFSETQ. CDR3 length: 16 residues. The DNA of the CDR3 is TGCGCCAGCAGCCCGCGTTCCGGACAGGGCACAGATACGCAGTATTTT. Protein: CASSPRSGQGTDTQYF. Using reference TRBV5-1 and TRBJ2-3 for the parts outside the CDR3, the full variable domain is KAGVTQTPRYLIKTRGQQVTLSCSPISGHRSVSWYQQTPGQGLQFLFEYFSETQRNKGNFPGRFSGRQFSNSRSEMNVSTLELGDSALYLCASSPRSGQGTDTQYFGPGTRLTVL.

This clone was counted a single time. CDR3 in DNA: TGTGCCAGCAGAAGGGGTTTGCAGCCCCAGCATTTT. As protein: CASRRGLQPQHF. V usage is TRBV12-3 or TRBV12-4 and J usage is TRBJ1-5; maybe TRBD1 (5 bases). This CDR3 is built from 12 residues. V was clipped by 6 bases and J by 7 bases, with 10 bases between them.

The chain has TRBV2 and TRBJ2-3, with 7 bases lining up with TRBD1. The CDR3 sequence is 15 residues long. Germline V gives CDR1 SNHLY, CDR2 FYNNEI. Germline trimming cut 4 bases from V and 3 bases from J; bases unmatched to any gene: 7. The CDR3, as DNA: TGTGCCAGCAGTGGACAGGGTTTGCGAACAGATACGCAGTATTTT. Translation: CASSGQGLRTDTQYF.

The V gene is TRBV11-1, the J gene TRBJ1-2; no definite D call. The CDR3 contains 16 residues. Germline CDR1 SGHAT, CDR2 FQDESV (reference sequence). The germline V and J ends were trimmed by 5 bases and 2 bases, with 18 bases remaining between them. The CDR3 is CASSVPPSTGNYGYTF. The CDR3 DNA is TGTGCCAGCAGCGTCCCACCCTCGACGGGAAACTATGGCTACACCTTC.

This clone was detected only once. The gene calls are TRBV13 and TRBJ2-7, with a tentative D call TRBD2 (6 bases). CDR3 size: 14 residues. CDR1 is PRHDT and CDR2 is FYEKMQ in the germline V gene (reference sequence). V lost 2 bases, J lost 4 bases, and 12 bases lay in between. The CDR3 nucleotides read TGTGCCAGCAGCTTACGCGGGATCAAGTACGAGCAGTACTTC. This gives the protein CASSLRGIKYEQYF.

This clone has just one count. CDR3 sequence (DNA): TGTGCCAGCAGCCGCGGGACTATCCTTACCTACGAGCAGTACTTC. It specifies CASSRGTILTYEQYF. The genes are TRBV3-1 (or the pseudogene TRBV3-2) and TRBJ2-7; the match to TRBD2 covers 7 bases. The CDR3 has 15 amino acids. The germline CDR1 and CDR2 sequences are LGHDT and YNNKEL (reference sequence). The V gene end was trimmed by 4 bases and the J gene end by 2 bases; junction bases not matched to a gene: 8.

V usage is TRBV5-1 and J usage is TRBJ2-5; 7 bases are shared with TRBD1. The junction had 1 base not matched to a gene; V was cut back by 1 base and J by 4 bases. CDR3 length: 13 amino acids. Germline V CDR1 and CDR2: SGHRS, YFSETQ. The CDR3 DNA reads TGCGCCAGCAGCTTGACAGGGGCAGAGACCCAGTACTTC. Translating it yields CASSLTGAETQYF.

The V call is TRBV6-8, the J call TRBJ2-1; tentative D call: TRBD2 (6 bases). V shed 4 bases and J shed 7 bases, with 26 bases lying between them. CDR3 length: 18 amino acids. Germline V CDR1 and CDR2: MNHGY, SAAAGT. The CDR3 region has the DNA TGTGCCAGCAGTTTCATAACCACGGGAGACACGGCCGGGAATGAGCAGTTCTTC. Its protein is CASSFITTGDTAGNEQFF.

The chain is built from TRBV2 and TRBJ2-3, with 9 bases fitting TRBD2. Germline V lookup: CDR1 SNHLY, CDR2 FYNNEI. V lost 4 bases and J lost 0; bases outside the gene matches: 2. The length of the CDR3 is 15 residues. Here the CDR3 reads CASSAAGGSTDTQYF. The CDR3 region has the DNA TGTGCCAGCAGTGCAGCGGGAGGAAGCACAGATACGCAGTATTTT.

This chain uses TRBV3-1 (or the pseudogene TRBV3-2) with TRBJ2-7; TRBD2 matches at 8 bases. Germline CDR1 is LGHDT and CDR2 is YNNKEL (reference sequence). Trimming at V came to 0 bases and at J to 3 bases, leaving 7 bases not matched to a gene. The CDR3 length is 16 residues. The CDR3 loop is CASSQEGIAGIYEQYF. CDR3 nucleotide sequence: TGTGCCAGCAGCCAAGAAGGGATAGCGGGAATCTACGAGCAGTACTTC.

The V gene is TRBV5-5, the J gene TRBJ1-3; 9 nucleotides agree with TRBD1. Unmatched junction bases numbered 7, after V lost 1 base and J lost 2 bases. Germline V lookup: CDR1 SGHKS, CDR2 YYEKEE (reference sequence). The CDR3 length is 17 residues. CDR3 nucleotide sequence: TGTGCCAGCAGCTTGACAGGGGGCAAAGGTCCTGGAAACACCATATATTTT. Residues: CASSLTGGKGPGNTIYF.

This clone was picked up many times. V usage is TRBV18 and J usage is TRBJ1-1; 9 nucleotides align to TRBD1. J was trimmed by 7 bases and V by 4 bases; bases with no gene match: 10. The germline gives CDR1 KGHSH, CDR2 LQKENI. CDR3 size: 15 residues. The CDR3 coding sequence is TGTGCCAGCTCACTTATGACAGGGGGGCATATTGAAGCTTTCTTT. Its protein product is CASSLMTGGHIEAFF.

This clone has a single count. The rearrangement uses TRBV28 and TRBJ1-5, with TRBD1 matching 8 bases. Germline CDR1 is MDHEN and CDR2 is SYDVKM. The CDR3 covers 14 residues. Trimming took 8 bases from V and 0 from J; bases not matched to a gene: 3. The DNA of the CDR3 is TGTGCCAGCTTTGGACAGGGTAGCAATCAGCCCCAGCATTTT. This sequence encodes CASFGQGSNQPQHF. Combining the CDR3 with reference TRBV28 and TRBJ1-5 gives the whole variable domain DVKVTQSSRYLVKRTGEKVFLECVQDMDHENMFWYRQDPGLGLRLIYFSYDVKMKEKGDIPEGYSVSREKKERFSLILESASTNQTSMYLCASFGQGSNQPQHFGDGTRLSIL.

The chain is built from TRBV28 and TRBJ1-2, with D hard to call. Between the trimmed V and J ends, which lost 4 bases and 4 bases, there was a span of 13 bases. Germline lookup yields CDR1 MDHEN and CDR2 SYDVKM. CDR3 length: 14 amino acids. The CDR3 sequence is CASSYSSEGYGYTF. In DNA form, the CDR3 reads TGTGCCAGCAGTTACAGTTCCGAGGGCTATGGCTACACCTTC.

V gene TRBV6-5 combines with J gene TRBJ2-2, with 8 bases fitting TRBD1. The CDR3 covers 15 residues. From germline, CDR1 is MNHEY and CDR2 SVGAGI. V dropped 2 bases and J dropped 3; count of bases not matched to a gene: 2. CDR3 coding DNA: TGTGCCAGCAGTTACGTGGACAGGGACACCGGGGAGCTGTTTTTT. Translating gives CASSYVDRDTGELFF.

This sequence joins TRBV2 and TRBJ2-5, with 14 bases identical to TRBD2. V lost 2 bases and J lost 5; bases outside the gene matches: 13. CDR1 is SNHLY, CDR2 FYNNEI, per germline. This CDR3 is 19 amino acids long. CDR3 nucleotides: TGTGCCAGCAGTGAACCGGGACTAGCGGGAGTGGCGTTCCAGGAGACCCAGTACTTC. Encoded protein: CASSEPGLAGVAFQETQYF.

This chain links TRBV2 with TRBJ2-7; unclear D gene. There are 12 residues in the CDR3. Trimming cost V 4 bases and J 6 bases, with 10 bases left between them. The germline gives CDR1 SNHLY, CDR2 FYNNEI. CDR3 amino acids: CASSVISTEQYF. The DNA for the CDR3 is TGTGCCAGCAGTGTTATAAGCACCGAGCAGTACTTC.

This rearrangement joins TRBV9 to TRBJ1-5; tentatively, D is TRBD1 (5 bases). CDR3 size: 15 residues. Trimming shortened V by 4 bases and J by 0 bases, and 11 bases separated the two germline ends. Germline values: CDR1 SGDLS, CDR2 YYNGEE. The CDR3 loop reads CASSLGHDSNQPQHF. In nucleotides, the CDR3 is TGTGCCAGCAGCCTCGGACACGATAGCAATCAGCCCCAGCATTTT. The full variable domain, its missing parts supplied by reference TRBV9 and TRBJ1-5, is DSGVTQTPKHLITATGQRVTLRCSPRSGDLSVYWYQQSLDQGLQFLIQYYNGEERAKGNILERFSAQQFPDLHSELNLSSLELGDSALYFCASSLGHDSNQPQHFGDGTRLSIL.

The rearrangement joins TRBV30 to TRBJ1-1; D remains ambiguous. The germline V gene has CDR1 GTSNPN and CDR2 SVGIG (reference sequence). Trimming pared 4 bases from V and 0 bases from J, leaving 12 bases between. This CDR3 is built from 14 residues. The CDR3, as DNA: TGTGCCTGGACCCGGACTCCCATGAACACTGAAGCTTTCTTT. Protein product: CAWTRTPMNTEAFF.